Shown below are 32 T cell receptor beta chains from a single sample sequenced in a study of T-cell reconstitution after alpha-beta-depleted transplantation in children. Unique molecular identifiers tagged the TCRbeta library. Using its own MiXCR run on the PCR reads, TCRdb lists one record per CDR3 protein. The sample lists around 800,000 distinct CDR3 sequences; 15% to 20% were seen once. Material: PBMCs, mostly from graft donor cells, obtained 360 days after TCRalphabeta/CD19-depleted stem cell transplant. All receptors derive from a male patient between 5 and 17 years old who had a stem cell transplant for acute lymphoblastic leukemia, so the T cells may come from the graft donor.

The J gene is TRBJ2-7, the V gene TRBV5-1, with D possibly being TRBD1 or TRBD2 (7 bases each). Germline lookup yields CDR1 SGHRS and CDR2 YFSETQ. Trimming left V 0 bases short and J 2 bases short, with 24 bases between. The CDR3 is made up of 19 amino acids. CDR3 sequence (DNA): TGCGCCAGCAGCTTGGACCCCGGGACAGCGGGACTGATAGCCTACGAGCAGTACTTC. Its protein product is CASSLDPGTAGLIAYEQYF.

This clonotype was seen only a few times. The chain is built from TRBV27 and TRBJ2-7; D unresolved. The CDR3 extends over 14 amino acids. Germline CDR1 and CDR2: MNHEY and SMNVEV (reference sequence). Trimming pared 2 bases from V and 2 bases from J, leaving 10 bases between. The CDR3 region has the DNA TGTGCCAGCAGTTTAGGGGTCACGGCCTACGAGCAGTACTTC. It is translated as CASSLGVTAYEQYF.

This clonotype was picked up a small number of times. V usage is TRBV15 and J usage is TRBJ2-5; TRBD2 matches 10 bases. Germline lookup yields CDR1 LNHNV and CDR2 YYDKDF (reference sequence). J lost 2 bases, V lost 2 bases, and 5 bases had no gene match. CDR3 size: 16 residues. DNA for the CDR3: TGTGCCACCAGCAGATCTTTAGCGGGAGGACAAGAGACCCAGTACTTC. Translating gives CATSRSLAGGQETQYF. Based on the CDR3 plus reference TRBV15 and TRBJ2-5, the full variable domain is DAMVIQNPRYQVTQFGKPVTLSCSQTLNHNVMYWYQQKSSQAPKLLFHYYDKDFNNEADTPDNFQSRRPNTSFCFLDIRSPGLGDTAMYLCATSRSLAGGQETQYFGPGTRLLVL.

This clonotype has only one observation. The chain is built from TRBV7-3 and TRBJ2-3; possible D gene TRBD1, 6 bases. V gave up 4 bases and J gave up 6 bases, with 11 bases separating them. This CDR3 contains 13 residues. In germline, CDR1 is SGHTA, CDR2 FQGTGA. The CDR3 here is CASSSPGHDTQYF. The CDR3 DNA reads as TGTGCCAGCAGCTCTCCGGGACACGATACGCAGTATTTT.

The rearrangement uses TRBV5-1 and TRBJ2-5, with TRBD1 as a possible D gene (6 bases). V was trimmed by 4 bases and J by 5 bases, leaving 15 bases between them. The CDR3 contains 14 residues. Germline CDR1 is SGHRS and CDR2 is YFSETQ. CDR3 protein: CASSGTGLGETQYF. The CDR3 DNA is TGCGCCAGCAGCGGCACAGGGTTGGGCGAGACCCAGTACTTC.

V gene TRBV6-4 combines with J gene TRBJ2-1; D may be TRBD2 (5 bases). The CDR3 spans 14 residues. Germline V gene data show CDR1 as MRHNA and CDR2 as SNTAGT. Trimming took off 0 bases at V and 9 bases at J, with 12 bases between the two ends. CDR3 DNA sequence: TGTGCCAGCAGTGACTCGGGCCCCCGGGGTGAGCAGTTCTTC. It encodes CASSDSGPRGEQFF.

The chain recombines TRBV13 with TRBJ2-1; no clear D. V was pared by 3 bases and J by 8 bases, with 8 bases between. Germline lookup yields CDR1 PRHDT and CDR2 FYEKMQ (reference sequence). This CDR3 is built from 12 residues. Here the CDR3 DNA reads TGTGCCAGCAGCTTCGATCGGGATGAGCAGTTCTTC. This codes for CASSFDRDEQFF.

This clonotype was seen at least ten times. This rearrangement joins TRBV29-1 to TRBJ2-2; D is uncertain. V was shortened by 5 bases and J by 5 bases, with 9 bases between the two germline ends. This CDR3 has 12 amino acids. CDR1 and CDR2 (germline): SQVTM, ANQGSEA. DNA of the CDR3: TGCAGCGTTATTCTTGGGACCGGGGAGCTGTTTTTT. It codes for CSVILGTGELFF.

This clonotype appeared a single time. The J gene is TRBJ2-1, the V gene TRBV25-1; D is ambiguous. CDR1 is MGHDK, CDR2 SYGVNS, per germline. Deletions cut 1 base from V and 4 bases from J, with 11 bases between. The CDR3 is 15 amino acids. This CDR3 reads CASSESTVAYNEQFF. The CDR3 coding sequence is TGTGCCAGCAGTGAATCCACGGTAGCATACAATGAGCAGTTCTTC.

This clonotype was seen a few times. The chain employs TRBV5-1 and TRBJ2-4, with TRBD1 matching over 9 bases. Unmatched junction bases numbered 4, after V lost 5 bases and J lost 1 base. From germline, CDR1 is SGHRS and CDR2 YFSETQ. CDR3 length: 15 amino acids. CDR3 coding DNA: TGCGCCAGCAGACTCGGACAGGGGGCCAAAAACATTCAGTACTTC. Translating gives CASRLGQGAKNIQYF.

This chain connects TRBV5-1 to TRBJ2-2, with 7 bases that match TRBD1. V lost 4 bases, J lost 6 bases, and 12 bases stayed unmatched. The CDR3 contains 16 residues. CDR1 and CDR2 from the germline V gene are SGHRS and YFSETQ. In DNA, the CDR3 is TGCGCCAGCAGCACTCGACAGGGTTTGAGCTCCGGGGAGCTGTTTTTT. This translates into CASSTRQGLSSGELFF.

This clonotype was observed a handful of times. The V call is TRBV25-1, the J call TRBJ2-5; D call uncertain. In germline, CDR1 is MGHDK, CDR2 SYGVNS. Deletions cut 3 bases from V and 5 bases from J, with 7 bases between. The CDR3 extends over 12 amino acids. The CDR3 nucleotides read TGTGCCAGCAGTGACGGGTCGGAGACCCAGTACTTC. This encodes CASSDGSETQYF.

V gene TRBV12-3 or TRBV12-4 combines with J gene TRBJ2-2; 11 nucleotides match TRBD2. V trimming: 6 bases; J trimming: 4 bases; junction bases outside the gene matches: 7. The CDR3 length is 16 residues. In DNA form, the CDR3 reads TGTGCCAGCAGCACTATAGCGGGAGGGCCCACCGGGGAGCTGTTTTTT. Its translation: CASSTIAGGPTGELFF.

The chain uses TRBV12-3 or TRBV12-4 and TRBJ1-2; maybe TRBD1 (5 bases). The CDR3 has 14 residues. Trimming left V 3 bases short and J 8 bases short, with 16 bases between. In DNA form, the CDR3 reads TGTGCCAGCAGTTTGGGGCACCTTCTCGAGGGCTACACCTTC. Its translation: CASSLGHLLEGYTF.

This clonotype was picked up a small number of times. This chain uses TRBV12-3 or TRBV12-4 with TRBJ2-2; D is unclear. V lost 3 bases, J lost 6 bases, and 11 bases lay in between. This CDR3 region has 14 residues. CDR3 in amino acids: CASSLSGMAGELFF. In DNA form, the CDR3 reads TGTGCCAGCAGTTTGAGTGGGATGGCCGGGGAGCTGTTTTTT.

The table lists this clonotype with many counts. The genes are TRBV12-3 or TRBV12-4 and TRBJ2-1; D is perhaps TRBD2 (5 bases). With 3 bases removed from V and 4 bases from J, the gap between germline ends came to 16 bases. The CDR3 is 16 amino acids. The CDR3 loop reads CASSFGALRVYNEQFF. CDR3 coding DNA: TGTGCCAGCAGTTTTGGCGCCTTGCGGGTATACAATGAGCAGTTCTTC.

The chain couples TRBV20-1 to TRBJ1-1; unclear D gene. Germline CDR1 and CDR2: DFQATT and SNEGSKA (reference sequence). The CDR3 is made up of 13 amino acids. Trimming stripped 6 bases from V and 1 base from J, with 12 bases between. CDR3 DNA: TGCAGTGCCCTGGTGGGTGGGAACACTGAAGCTTTCTTT. It codes for CSALVGGNTEAFF.

The chain uses TRBV7-9 and TRBJ2-1; 7 bases are shared with TRBD2. After removal of 2 bases from V and 6 bases from J, the junction contained 7 bases not matched to a gene. CDR3 length: 15 residues. Germline V gene lookup returns CDR1 SEHNR and CDR2 FQNEAQ (reference sequence). The CDR3: CASSLSGGSGNEQFF. CDR3 DNA: TGTGCCAGCAGCTTATCGGGCGGGAGTGGCAATGAGCAGTTCTTC.

The gene calls are TRBV12-3 or TRBV12-4 and TRBJ2-7, with D possibly called TRBD1 or TRBD2 (5 bases each). V was cut by 1 base and J by 3 bases, with 16 bases left in between. The CDR3 is 16 amino acids. The CDR3 nucleotides are TGTGCCAGCAGTTTAGGAATCGGGACGAGCGGCTACGAGCAGTACTTC. Translation: CASSLGIGTSGYEQYF.

This chain links TRBV29-1 with TRBJ1-1; D might be TRBD1 (6 bases). V lost 6 bases and J lost 6, with 14 bases in between. Germline V gives CDR1 SQVTM, CDR2 ANQGSEA. This CDR3 comprises 12 residues. DNA of the CDR3: TGCAGCGTCTCCGACAGGCGGGCTGAAGCTTTCTTT. Its protein product is CSVSDRRAEAFF.

The chain uses TRBV11-1 and TRBJ2-6, with TRBD2 matching over 12 bases. V trimming: 8 bases; J trimming: 0 bases; junction bases outside the gene matches: 11. Per the germline V gene, CDR1 is SGHAT and CDR2 is FQDESV (reference sequence). This CDR3 region has 19 residues. CDR3 loop: CASFGLAGPWPSGANVLTF. The DNA of the CDR3 is TGTGCCAGCTTCGGACTAGCGGGGCCGTGGCCCTCTGGGGCCAACGTCCTGACTTTC.

This clonotype was detected a few times. The chain carries TRBV12-3 or TRBV12-4 and TRBJ1-2, with D uncertain. The CDR3 has 13 amino acids. Between the trimmed V and J ends, which lost 1 base and 8 bases, there was a span of 11 bases. The CDR3 reads CASSLDGTRGYTF. CDR3 in DNA: TGTGCCAGCAGTTTAGATGGAACTCGGGGCTACACCTTC.

There are a few counts of this clonotype. The genes are TRBV11-3 and TRBJ2-7, with D possibly TRBD2 on 6 matching bases. This CDR3 contains 14 residues. V was pared by 7 bases and J by 1 base, with 14 bases between. Germline V gene lookup returns CDR1 SGHNT and CDR2 YENEEA. Here the CDR3 DNA reads TGTGCCAGCAAAAAGTCGGGACTTTCCTACGAGCAGTACTTC. Translation gives CASKKSGLSYEQYF.

This clonotype was recorded a few times. The V gene is TRBV11-2, the J gene TRBJ2-1, with 8 bases identical to TRBD2. CDR1 and CDR2 (germline): SGHAT, FQNNGV. This CDR3 has 15 amino acids. The junction had 7 bases not matched to a gene; V was cut back by 2 bases and J by 7 bases. CDR3 sequence (DNA): TGTGCCAGCAGCTTACCGACTAGCGCTGGGAATGAGCAGTTCTTC. Translated, it gives CASSLPTSAGNEQFF.

This clonotype was counted a few times. The CDR3 protein is CASGGQMNTEAFF. In nucleotides, the CDR3 is TGTGCCAGCGGTGGACAGATGAACACTGAAGCTTTCTTT. This sequence joins TRBV27 and TRBJ1-1, with D possibly matching TRBD1 (6 bases). The germline gives CDR1 MNHEY, CDR2 SMNVEV (reference sequence). Trimming pared 8 bases from V and 0 bases from J, leaving 10 bases between. This CDR3 is 13 amino acids long.

Ten or more counts support this clonotype. The CDR3 sequence is CASSNRDPLPSMNYEQYF. For the CDR3, the DNA is TGTGCCAGCAGCAACCGGGACCCACTCCCATCTATGAACTACGAGCAGTACTTC. This chain uses TRBV21-1 with TRBJ2-7; the D segment call TRBD1 is taken from the table without a DNA check. TRBV21-1 is a pseudogene segment. The CDR3 runs 18 residues.

This clonotype has just a few counts. V usage is TRBV4-1 and J usage is TRBJ1-1, with D unresolved. The V gene's germline CDR1 is MGHRA and CDR2 YSYEKL. The CDR3 spans 14 residues. V dropped 7 bases and J dropped 1 base, with 13 bases sitting between them. CDR3 amino acids: CASNPRPTNTEAFF. The CDR3 DNA reads TGCGCCAGCAACCCTCGACCGACGAACACTGAAGCTTTCTTT.

The chain recombines TRBV15 with TRBJ1-4; the D gene is possibly TRBD1 (6 bases). From germline, CDR1 is LNHNV and CDR2 YYDKDF (reference sequence). The CDR3 is 14 amino acids. V shed 0 bases and J shed 13 bases, with 15 bases lying between them. CDR3 bases: TGTGCCACCAGCAGAGATCAGGGGCAGGCCCGACTGTTTTTT. This gives the protein CATSRDQGQARLFF.

This clonotype showed up just once. The V call is TRBV11-1, the J call TRBJ2-7; 10 nucleotides line up with TRBD2. Germline lookup yields CDR1 SGHAT and CDR2 FQDESV (reference sequence). With 5 bases clipped from V and 4 bases from J, the junction kept 20 bases outside the gene matches. The CDR3 is 19 residues long. CDR3 coding DNA: TGTGCCAGCAGCCCAGGCATCGGTATACCTAGCGGGAGTTCATACGAGCAGTACTTC. It codes for CASSPGIGIPSGSSYEQYF.

This sequence joins TRBV24-1 and TRBJ2-3; a weak D match, TRBD2 (6 bases). Trimming stripped 6 bases from V and 5 bases from J, with 20 bases between. The germline V gene has CDR1 KGHDR and CDR2 SFDVKD. CDR3 length: 16 residues. The CDR3 DNA follows: TGTGCCACCAGTCTCGGGGTAGCGGTCCTCCAAGATACGCAGTATTTT. The encoded protein is CATSLGVAVLQDTQYF.

J is TRBJ2-1 and V is TRBV20-1; weak D call: TRBD2 (6 bases). Germline V gene sequence: CDR1 DFQATT, CDR2 SNEGSKA (reference sequence). V was trimmed by 3 bases and J by 4 bases, leaving 10 bases between them. CDR3 length: 13 residues. DNA for the CDR3: TGCAGTGCTAGCCCCGGGACTTACAATGAGCAGTTCTTC. This encodes CSASPGTYNEQFF.

This clonotype was detected ten times or more. The chain combines TRBV29-1 with TRBJ2-1; D remains ambiguous. Germline values: CDR1 SQVTM, CDR2 ANQGSEA. Between the trimmed V and J ends, which lost 7 bases and 0 bases, there was a span of 7 bases. CDR3 size: 12 residues. CDR3 DNA sequence: TGCAGCGCCGTCCGCTCCTACAATGAGCAGTTCTTC. Translating gives CSAVRSYNEQFF.